This T cell receptor beta chain stems from a study of blood T cell repertoires in COVID-19. In the study's own analysis: Researchers report that nucleated cell counts were estimated from reference gene primer amplification. Clones were read by immunoSEQ multiplex PCR, and TCRdb kept only the in-frame ones, dropping some. V and J calls and clone size are those listed in that table; D and trimming were worked out from the DNA. The data contain roughly 130,000 clones, more than 75% of them singletons. V was cut by 3 bases and J by 6 bases, with 12 bases left in between. The CDR3 consists of 14 residues. CDR1 is SGHTA and CDR2 is FQGNSA in the germline V gene.

The TCR comes from a woman in her 70s with COVID-19, enrolled during active disease. The genes are TRBV7-2 and TRBJ2-4; D gene ambiguous. The sample taken for sequencing was peripheral blood. CDR3 DNA sequence: TGTGCCAGCAGCTTTCGCGGTGTAGGAAACATTCAGTACTTC. Translating it yields CASSFRGVGNIQYF.